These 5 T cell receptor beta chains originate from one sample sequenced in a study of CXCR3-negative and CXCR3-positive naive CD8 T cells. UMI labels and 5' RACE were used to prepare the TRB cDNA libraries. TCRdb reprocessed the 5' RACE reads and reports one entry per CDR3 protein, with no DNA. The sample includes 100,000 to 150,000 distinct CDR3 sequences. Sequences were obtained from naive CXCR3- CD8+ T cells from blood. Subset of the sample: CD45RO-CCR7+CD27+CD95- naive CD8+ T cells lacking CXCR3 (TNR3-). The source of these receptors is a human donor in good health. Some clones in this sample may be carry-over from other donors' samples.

The CDR3 is CASSQGGGGNGPSNQPQHF. The chain uses TRBV23-1 and TRBJ1-5; TCRdb's D call of TRBD1 is untestable without DNA. TRBV23-1 is labeled an ORF, and its function is uncertain. The CDR3 contains 19 residues.

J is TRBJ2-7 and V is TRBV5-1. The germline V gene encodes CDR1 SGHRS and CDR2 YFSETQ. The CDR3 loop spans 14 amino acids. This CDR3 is CASSYRQDAYEQYF.

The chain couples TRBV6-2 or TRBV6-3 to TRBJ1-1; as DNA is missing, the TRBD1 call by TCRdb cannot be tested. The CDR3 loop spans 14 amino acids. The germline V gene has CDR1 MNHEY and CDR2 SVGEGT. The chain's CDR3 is CASSPFRGNTEAFF.

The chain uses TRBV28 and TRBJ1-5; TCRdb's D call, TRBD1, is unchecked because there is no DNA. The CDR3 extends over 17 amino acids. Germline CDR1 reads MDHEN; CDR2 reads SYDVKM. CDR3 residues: CASSLPPGAVTNQPQHF.

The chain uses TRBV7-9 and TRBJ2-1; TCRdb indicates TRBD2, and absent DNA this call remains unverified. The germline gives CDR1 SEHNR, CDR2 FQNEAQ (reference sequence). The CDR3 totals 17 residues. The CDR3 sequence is CASSPGEAGSSYNEQFF.